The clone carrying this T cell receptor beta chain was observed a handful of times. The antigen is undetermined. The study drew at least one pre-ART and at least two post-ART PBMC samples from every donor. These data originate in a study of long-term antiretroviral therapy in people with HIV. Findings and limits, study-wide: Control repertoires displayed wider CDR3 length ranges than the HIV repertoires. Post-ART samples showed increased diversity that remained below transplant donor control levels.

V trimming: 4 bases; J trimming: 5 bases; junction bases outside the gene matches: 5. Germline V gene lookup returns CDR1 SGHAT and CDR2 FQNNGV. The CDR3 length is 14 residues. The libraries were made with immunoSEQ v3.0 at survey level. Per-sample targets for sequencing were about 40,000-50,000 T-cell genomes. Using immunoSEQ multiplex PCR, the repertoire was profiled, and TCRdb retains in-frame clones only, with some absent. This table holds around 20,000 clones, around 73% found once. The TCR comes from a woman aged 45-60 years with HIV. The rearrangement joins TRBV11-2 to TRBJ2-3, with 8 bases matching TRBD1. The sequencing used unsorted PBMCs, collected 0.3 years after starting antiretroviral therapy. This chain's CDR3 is CASSSQGAQDTQYF. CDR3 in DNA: TGTGCCAGCAGCTCGCAGGGGGCGCAAGATACGCAGTATTTT.